This passage covers 13 T cell receptor beta chains from one sample sequenced in a study of CD8 T cells in ankylosing spondylitis. The antigens these receptors bind are not known. TCRdb independently ran MiXCR on the 5' RACE reads; one entry per CDR3 protein. This table holds around 480,000 distinct CDR3 sequences, under 20% found once. Study-wide results and limits: What appeared characteristic of ankylosing spondylitis blood was a TCR beta motif of eight highly homologous variants.

Sequencing was carried out using blood, either unsorted or a sorted T cell fraction (not recorded which). All receptors derive from a male donor with ankylosing spondylitis.

The V and J genes are TRBV6-2 or TRBV6-3 and TRBJ2-1; D remains unclear. Germline V gene sequence: CDR1 MNHEY, CDR2 SVGEGT. Trimming took off 2 bases at V and 0 bases at J, with 14 bases between the two ends. CDR3 length: 17 residues. CDR3 sequence: CASSYGKAASSYNEQFF. CDR3 bases: TGTGCCAGCAGTTACGGGAAGGCTGCAAGCTCCTACAATGAGCAGTTCTTC.

This chain joins TRBV6-2 or TRBV6-3 and TRBJ2-2, with a possible D match to TRBD1 (7 bases). Germline CDR1 and CDR2: MNHEY and SVGEGT. The CDR3 extends over 16 amino acids. V lost 6 bases, J lost 4 bases, and 18 bases lay in between. DNA for the CDR3: TGTGCCAGCAGCCCCAGGGGGGCCGTGGGCACCGGGGAGCTGTTTTTT. It specifies CASSPRGAVGTGELFF.

The sample holds many counts of this clonotype. This chain connects TRBV5-1 to TRBJ2-1; D is perhaps TRBD1 (6 bases). CDR3 length: 14 residues. Trimming left V 4 bases short and J 2 bases short, with 10 bases between. Germline CDR1 reads SGHRS; CDR2 reads YFSETQ. This CDR3 reads CASSNGQTYNEQFF. In DNA, the CDR3 is TGCGCCAGCAGCAATGGACAGACCTACAATGAGCAGTTCTTC.

This chain joins TRBV12-5 and TRBJ2-5; no clear D gene. This CDR3 spans 11 amino acids. CDR1 LGHNT and CDR2 FRNRAP come from the germline V gene. V shed 6 bases and J shed 2 bases, with 4 bases lying between them. The DNA for the CDR3 is TGTGCTAGTGGGCAGCAAGAGACCCAGTACTTC. It is translated as CASGQQETQYF.

This clonotype was picked up a small number of times. This chain links TRBV15 with TRBJ2-1, with D perhaps TRBD1 (6 bases). There are 16 residues in the CDR3. From germline, CDR1 is LNHNV and CDR2 YYDKDF (reference sequence). V lost 0 bases and J 2 bases, leaving 11 bases between the germline ends. CDR3 sequence: CATSRDLQGTYNEQFF. The CDR3 nucleotides read TGTGCCACCAGCAGAGATTTACAGGGAACCTACAATGAGCAGTTCTTC.

This clonotype was recorded a few times. The chain recombines TRBV9 with TRBJ2-3; D assignment may be TRBD1 or TRBD2 (5 bases each). Germline V gene lookup returns CDR1 SGDLS and CDR2 YYNGEE. Trimming took 3 bases from V and 2 from J, leaving 10 bases between them. The CDR3 is 14 amino acids. CDR3 coding DNA: TGTGCCAGCAGCGACGGGGCAACCACAGATACGCAGTATTTT. This codes for CASSDGATTDTQYF.

This clonotype came up a few times. The chain recombines TRBV28 with TRBJ2-5; TRBD1 agrees at 7 bases. Per germline, CDR1 MDHEN and CDR2 SYDVKM. With 6 bases clipped from V and 5 bases from J, the junction kept 3 bases outside the gene matches. The CDR3 extends over 12 amino acids. CDR3 nucleotides: TGTGCCAGCAGGCTACAGGGGGAGACCCAGTACTTC. It specifies CASRLQGETQYF.

The rearrangement joins TRBV5-1 to TRBJ2-7; D is unclear. The CDR3 loop spans 14 amino acids. Germline values: CDR1 SGHRS, CDR2 YFSETQ. The V end lost 0 bases, the J end lost 6 bases, and 13 bases lay between the germline ends. CDR3 nucleotides: TGCGCCAGCAGCTTGGAGCGCAGATGGTCCGAGCAGTACTTC. Its translation is CASSLERRWSEQYF.

This clonotype was detected many times. CDR3 amino acids: CASSLGQGRYNEQFF. In nucleotides, the CDR3 is TGTGCCAGCAGTTTGGGGCAGGGTAGGTACAATGAGCAGTTCTTC. This chain joins TRBV12-3 or TRBV12-4 and TRBJ2-1, with D maybe TRBD1 (5 bases). Trimming removed 3 bases from V and 4 bases from J, with 13 bases in between. The CDR3 loop spans 15 amino acids.

This clonotype was detected once. This chain links TRBV20-1 with TRBJ1-2; possibly TRBD1 for D (5 bases). CDR3 length equals 14 residues. The germline V gene has CDR1 DFQATT and CDR2 SNEGSKA (reference sequence). Trimming left V 3 bases short and J 8 bases short, with 19 bases between. The CDR3 sequence: CSASSLGLDEGYTF. CDR3 in DNA: TGCAGTGCTAGTTCTTTGGGACTCGATGAGGGCTACACCTTC.

In its sample, this clonotype was seen many times. This chain links TRBV7-9 with TRBJ1-4, with 9 bases matching TRBD1. CDR1 and CDR2 (germline): SEHNR, FQNEAQ (reference sequence). The length of the CDR3 is 14 residues. The J segment lost 8 bases and the V segment lost 5 bases, leaving 6 bases of the junction unmatched. CDR3 loop: CASSRGQGAEKLFF. The CDR3 nucleotides read TGTGCCAGCAGCCGGGGACAGGGAGCCGAAAAACTGTTTTTT.

DNA for the CDR3: TGTGCCAGCTCACCCCTTAAAGCAGGCCTGGGTGAGCAGTTCTTC. Translating gives CASSPLKAGLGEQFF. The V call is TRBV18, the J call TRBJ2-1; D is undetermined. Germline V lookup: CDR1 KGHSH, CDR2 LQKENI. Trimming took 3 bases from V and 9 from J, leaving 18 bases between them. The CDR3 covers 15 residues.

V and J are TRBV2 and TRBJ1-5; TRBD1 matches 9 bases. CDR3 size: 15 residues. CDR1 is SNHLY and CDR2 is FYNNEI in the germline V gene. V lost 8 bases, J lost 2 bases, and 7 bases stayed unmatched. CDR3 sequence (DNA): TGTGCCAGCGCTGGACAGGGGACGGGCAATCAGCCCCAGCATTTT. This gives the protein CASAGQGTGNQPQHF.